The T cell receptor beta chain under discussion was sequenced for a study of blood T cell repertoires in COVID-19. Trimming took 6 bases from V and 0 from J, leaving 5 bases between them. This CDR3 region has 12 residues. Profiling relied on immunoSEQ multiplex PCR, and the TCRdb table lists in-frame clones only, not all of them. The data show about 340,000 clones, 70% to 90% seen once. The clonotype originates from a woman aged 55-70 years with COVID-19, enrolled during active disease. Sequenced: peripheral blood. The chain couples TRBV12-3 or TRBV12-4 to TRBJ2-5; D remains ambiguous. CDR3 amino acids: CASRSDQETQYF. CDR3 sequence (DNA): TGTGCCAGCAGGTCAGACCAAGAGACCCAGTACTTC.